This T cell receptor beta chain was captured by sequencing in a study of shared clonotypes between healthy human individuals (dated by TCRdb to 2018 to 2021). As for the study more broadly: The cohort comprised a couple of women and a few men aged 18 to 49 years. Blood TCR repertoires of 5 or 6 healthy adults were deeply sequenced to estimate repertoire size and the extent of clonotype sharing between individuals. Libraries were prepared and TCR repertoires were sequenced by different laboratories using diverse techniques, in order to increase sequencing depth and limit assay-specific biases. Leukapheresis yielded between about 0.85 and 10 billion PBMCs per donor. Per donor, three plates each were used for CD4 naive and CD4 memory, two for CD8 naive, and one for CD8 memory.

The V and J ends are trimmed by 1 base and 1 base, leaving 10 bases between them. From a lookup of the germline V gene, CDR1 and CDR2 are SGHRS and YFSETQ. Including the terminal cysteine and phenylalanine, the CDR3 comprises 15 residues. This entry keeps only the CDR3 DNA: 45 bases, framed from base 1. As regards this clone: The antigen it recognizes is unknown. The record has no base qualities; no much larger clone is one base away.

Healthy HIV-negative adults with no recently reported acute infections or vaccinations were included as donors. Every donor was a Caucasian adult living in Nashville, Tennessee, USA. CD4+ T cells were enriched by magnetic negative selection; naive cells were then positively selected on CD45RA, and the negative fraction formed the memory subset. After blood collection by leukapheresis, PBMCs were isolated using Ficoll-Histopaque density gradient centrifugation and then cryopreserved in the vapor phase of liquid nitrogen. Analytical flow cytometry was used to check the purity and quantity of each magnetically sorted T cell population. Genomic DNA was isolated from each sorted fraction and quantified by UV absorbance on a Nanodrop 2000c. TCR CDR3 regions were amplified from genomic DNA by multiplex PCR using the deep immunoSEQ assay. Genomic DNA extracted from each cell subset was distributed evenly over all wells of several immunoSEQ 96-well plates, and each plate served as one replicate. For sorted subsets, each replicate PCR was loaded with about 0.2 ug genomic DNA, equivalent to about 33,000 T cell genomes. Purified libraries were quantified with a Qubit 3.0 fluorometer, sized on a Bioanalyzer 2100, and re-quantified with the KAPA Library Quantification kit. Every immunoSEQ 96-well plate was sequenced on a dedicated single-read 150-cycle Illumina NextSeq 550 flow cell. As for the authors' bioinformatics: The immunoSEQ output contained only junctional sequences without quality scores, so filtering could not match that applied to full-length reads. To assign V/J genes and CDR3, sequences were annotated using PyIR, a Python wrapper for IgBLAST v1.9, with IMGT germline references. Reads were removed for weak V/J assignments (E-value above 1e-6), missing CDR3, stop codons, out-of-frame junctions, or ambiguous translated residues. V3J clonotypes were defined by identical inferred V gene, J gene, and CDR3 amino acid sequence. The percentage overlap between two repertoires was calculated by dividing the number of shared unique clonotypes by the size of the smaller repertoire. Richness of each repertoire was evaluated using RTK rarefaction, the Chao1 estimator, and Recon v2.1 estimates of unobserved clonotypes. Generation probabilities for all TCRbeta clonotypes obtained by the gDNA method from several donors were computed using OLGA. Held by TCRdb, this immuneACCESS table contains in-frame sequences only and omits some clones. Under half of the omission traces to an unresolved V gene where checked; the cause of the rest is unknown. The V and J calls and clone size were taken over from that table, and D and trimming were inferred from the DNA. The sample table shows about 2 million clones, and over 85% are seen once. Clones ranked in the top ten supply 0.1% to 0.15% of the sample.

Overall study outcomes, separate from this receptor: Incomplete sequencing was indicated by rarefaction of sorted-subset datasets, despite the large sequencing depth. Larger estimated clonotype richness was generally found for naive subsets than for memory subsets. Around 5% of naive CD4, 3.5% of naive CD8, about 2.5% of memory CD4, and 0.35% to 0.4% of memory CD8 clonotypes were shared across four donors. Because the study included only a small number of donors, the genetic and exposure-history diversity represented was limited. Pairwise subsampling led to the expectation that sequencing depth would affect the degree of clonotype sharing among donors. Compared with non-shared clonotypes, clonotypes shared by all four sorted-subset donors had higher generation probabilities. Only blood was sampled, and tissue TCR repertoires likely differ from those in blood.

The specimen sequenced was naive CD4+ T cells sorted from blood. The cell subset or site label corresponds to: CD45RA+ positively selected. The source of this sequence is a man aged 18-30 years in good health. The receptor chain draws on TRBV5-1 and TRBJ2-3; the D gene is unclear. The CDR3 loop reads CASSLRYSRTDTQYF. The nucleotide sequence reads TGCGCCAGCAGCTTGAGATACAGCCGCACAGATACGCAGTATTTT.